This T cell receptor (beta chain) was observed in a study of beta chain features in type 1 diabetes. Turning to the study itself: There were 107,917,701 sorted cells examined across all samples. General study results and limits: Insertion counts at VDJ junctions were lower in type 1 diabetes patients, who also showed more deletions there.

This CDR3 comprises 14 residues. With 5 bases clipped from V and 4 bases from J, the junction kept 1 base outside the gene matches. The V gene's germline CDR1 is MDHEN and CDR2 SYDVKM. Per donor, one heparinised blood draw averaged around 0.12 L. The study reverse transcribed the entire isolated RNA, so it sequenced expressed TCRB transcripts. Sequencing used immunoSEQ multiplex PCR; TCRdb keeps in-frame clones, though not all of them. The sample consists of around 300,000 clones, 11% of them appearing once. A word on this clone: The antigen remains unidentified.

The sequenced sample consisted of naive CD4+ T cells from blood. This chain uses TRBV28 with TRBJ2-1; 11 bases agree with TRBD2. The clonotype was recovered from a woman aged 25 to 39 in good health. The CDR3 here is CASSPSGRYNEQFF. The CDR3 region has the DNA TGTGCCAGCAGTCCTAGCGGGAGGTACAATGAGCAGTTCTTC. The full variable domain, with the rest looked up from reference TRBV28 and TRBJ2-1, is DVKVTQSSRYLVKRTGEKVFLECVQDMDHENMFWYRQDPGLGLRLIYFSYDVKMKEKGDIPEGYSVSREKKERFSLILESASTNQTSMYLCASSPSGRYNEQFFGPGTRLTVL.